This T cell receptor (beta chain) was identified in a study of blood T cell repertoires in COVID-19. Sequencing used immunoSEQ multiplex PCR; TCRdb keeps in-frame clones, though not all of them. The sample has 300,000 to 400,000 clones, 85% seen once. Germline V lookup: CDR1 LNHDA, CDR2 SQIVND (reference sequence). V was trimmed by 7 bases and J by 5 bases, leaving 10 bases between them. The CDR3 totals 12 residues. The source of this sequence is a woman in her 30s who had been exposed to COVID-19. Specimen: PBMCs or T cells enriched from blood (not recorded which). The gene calls are TRBV19 and TRBJ2-3, with D unclear. CDR3 in amino acids: CASNSAGDTQYF. The CDR3 DNA reads TGTGCCAGTAATTCTGCAGGAGATACGCAGTATTTT.